This T cell receptor (beta chain) emerged from a study of CD8 T cells in Susac syndrome. Looking at the study overall: Blood was drawn from patients with Susac syndrome. At that point, they were therapy-naive, on corticosteroids, or on intravenous immunoglobulin alone.

It was negative isolation that provided the CD8+ and CD4+ T cells, whereas TEMRA cells were enriched by FACS. The germline CDR1 and CDR2 sequences are SGHVS and FQNEAQ. The CDR3 is made up of 15 amino acids. V shed 5 bases and J shed 4 bases, with 16 bases lying between them. On this clonotype itself: The antigen is unknown.

Study-level findings and limits: Susac-specific public clones were found in both the total CD8+ and the CD8+ TEMRA repertoires, with some 15 in the former and roughly 5 in the latter.

RNA, at about 0.45 to 1 ug, was reverse transcribed with random hexamers. TCRdb fed the immunoSEQ multiplex PCR reads into MiXCR, producing one record per CDR3 protein. The sample records fewer than 80,000 distinct CDR3 sequences, approximately 95% being singletons. This sequence was found in a human donor with Susac syndrome. What was sequenced was CD8+ T cells from PBMCs. The V gene is TRBV7-8, the J gene TRBJ2-3; possibly TRBD1 for D (6 bases). The CDR3 sequence is CASSPPDRIPDTQYF. As DNA, the CDR3 is TGTGCCAGCAGCCCCCCCGACAGGATCCCAGATACGCAGTATTTT.